This T cell receptor (beta chain) was documented in a study of blood T cell repertoires in COVID-19. Under the authors' procedure: Amplification with reference gene primers provided the estimates of nucleated cell counts. Clones were sequenced by immunoSEQ multiplex PCR, and TCRdb holds only the in-frame ones, with some missing. V and J calls plus clone size are reproduced from that table; the DNA served to infer D and trimming. The table records 300,000 to 400,000 clones, roughly 86% of them present only once. The germline V gene encodes CDR1 SEHNR and CDR2 FQNEAQ (reference sequence). CDR3 length equals 13 residues. After removal of 8 bases from V and 4 bases from J, the junction contained 6 bases not matched to a gene.

Sequencing was performed on peripheral blood. This clonotype was sampled from a woman aged 55-75 years with COVID-19, enrolled during active disease. This chain connects TRBV7-9 to TRBJ2-3; 7 positions agree with TRBD2. CDR3 region: CASGPGRADTQYF. The CDR3 region has the DNA TGTGCCAGCGGGCCAGGGAGGGCAGATACGCAGTATTTT.